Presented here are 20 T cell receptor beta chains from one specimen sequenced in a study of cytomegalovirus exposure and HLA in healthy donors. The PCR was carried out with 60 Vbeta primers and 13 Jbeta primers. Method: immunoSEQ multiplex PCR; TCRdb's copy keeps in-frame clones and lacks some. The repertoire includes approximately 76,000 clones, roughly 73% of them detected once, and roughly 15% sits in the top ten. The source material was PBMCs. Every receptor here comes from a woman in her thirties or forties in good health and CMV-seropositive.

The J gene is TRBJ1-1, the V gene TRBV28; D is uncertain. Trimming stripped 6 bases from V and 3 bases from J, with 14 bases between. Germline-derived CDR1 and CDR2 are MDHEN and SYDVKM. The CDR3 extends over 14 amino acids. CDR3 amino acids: CASRHIYADTEAFF. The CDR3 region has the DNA TGTGCCAGCAGACATATTTACGCGGACACTGAAGCTTTCTTT.

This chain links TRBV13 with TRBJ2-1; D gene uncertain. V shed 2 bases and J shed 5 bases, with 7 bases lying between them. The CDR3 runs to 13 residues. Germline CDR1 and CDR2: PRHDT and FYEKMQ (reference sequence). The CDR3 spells CASSLYNNNEQFF. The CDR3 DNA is TGTGCCAGCAGCTTATATAATAACAATGAGCAGTTCTTC.

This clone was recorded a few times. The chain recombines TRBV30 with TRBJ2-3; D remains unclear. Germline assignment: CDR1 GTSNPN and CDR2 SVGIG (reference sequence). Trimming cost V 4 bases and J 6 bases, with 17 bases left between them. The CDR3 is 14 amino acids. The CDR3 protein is CAWTPRELFDTQYF. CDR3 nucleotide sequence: TGTGCCTGGACCCCCCGAGAACTCTTTGATACGCAGTATTTT.

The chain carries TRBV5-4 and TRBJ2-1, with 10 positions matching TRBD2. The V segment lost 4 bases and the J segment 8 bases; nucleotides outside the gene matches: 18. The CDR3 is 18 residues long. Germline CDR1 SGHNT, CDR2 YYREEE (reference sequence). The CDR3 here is CASSAPSNHLAGVDEQFF. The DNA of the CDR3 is TGTGCCAGCAGCGCTCCAAGCAACCACCTAGCGGGAGTCGATGAGCAGTTCTTC.

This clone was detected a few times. The CDR3 DNA follows: TGTGCACGAGAGCCCCGACACATTTACGAGCAGTACTTC. Protein product: CAREPRHIYEQYF. The rearrangement uses TRBV9 and TRBJ2-7; D remains ambiguous. CDR3 size: 13 residues. Germline CDR1 is SGDLS and CDR2 is YYNGEE. Combining the CDR3 with reference TRBV9 and TRBJ2-7 gives the whole variable domain DSGVTQTPKHLITATGQRVTLRCSPRSGDLSVYWYQQSLDQGLQFLIQYYNGEERAKGNILERFSAQQFPDLHSELNLSSLELGDSALYFCAREPRHIYEQYFGPGTRLTVT.

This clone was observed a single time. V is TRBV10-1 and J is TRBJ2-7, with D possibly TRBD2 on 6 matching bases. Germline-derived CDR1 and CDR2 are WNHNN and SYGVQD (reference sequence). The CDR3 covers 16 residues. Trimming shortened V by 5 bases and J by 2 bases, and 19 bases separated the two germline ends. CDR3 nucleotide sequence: TGCGCCAGCAGTCCGGGACTCCTGACTGGCCCCTACGAGCAGTACTTC. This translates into CASSPGLLTGPYEQYF.

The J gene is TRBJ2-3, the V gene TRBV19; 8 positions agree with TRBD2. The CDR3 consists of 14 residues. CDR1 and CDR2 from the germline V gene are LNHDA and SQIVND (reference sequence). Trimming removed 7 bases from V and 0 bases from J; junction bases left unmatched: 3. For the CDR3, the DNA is TGTGCCAGTAAGACTAGCGTTAGCACAGATACGCAGTATTTT. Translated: CASKTSVSTDTQYF.

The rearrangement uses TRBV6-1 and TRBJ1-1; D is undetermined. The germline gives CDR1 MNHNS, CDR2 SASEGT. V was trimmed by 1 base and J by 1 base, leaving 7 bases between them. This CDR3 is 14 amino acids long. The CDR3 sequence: CASSEGIANTEAFF. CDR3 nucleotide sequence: TGTGCCAGCAGTGAAGGCATAGCGAACACTGAAGCTTTCTTT.

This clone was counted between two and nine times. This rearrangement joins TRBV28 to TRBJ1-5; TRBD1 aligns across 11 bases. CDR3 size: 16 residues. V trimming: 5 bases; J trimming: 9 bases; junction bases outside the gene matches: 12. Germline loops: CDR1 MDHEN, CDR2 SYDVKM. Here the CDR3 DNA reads TGTGCCAGCAGTCCTGGACAGGGGGCCCGATCGCGGCCCCAGCATTTT. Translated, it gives CASSPGQGARSRPQHF.

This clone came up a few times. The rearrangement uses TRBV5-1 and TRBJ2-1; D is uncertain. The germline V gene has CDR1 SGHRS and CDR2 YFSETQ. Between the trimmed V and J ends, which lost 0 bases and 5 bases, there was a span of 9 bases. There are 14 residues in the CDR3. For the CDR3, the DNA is TGCGCCAGCAGCTTGGTGGTAGTGGACAATGAGCAGTTCTTC. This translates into CASSLVVVDNEQFF.

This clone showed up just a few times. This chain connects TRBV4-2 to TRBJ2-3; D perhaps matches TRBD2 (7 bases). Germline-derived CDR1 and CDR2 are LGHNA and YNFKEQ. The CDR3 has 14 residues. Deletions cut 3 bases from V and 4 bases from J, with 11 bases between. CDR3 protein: CASSQGGAADTQYF. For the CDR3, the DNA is TGTGCCAGCAGCCAGGGGGGGGCGGCAGATACGCAGTATTTT.

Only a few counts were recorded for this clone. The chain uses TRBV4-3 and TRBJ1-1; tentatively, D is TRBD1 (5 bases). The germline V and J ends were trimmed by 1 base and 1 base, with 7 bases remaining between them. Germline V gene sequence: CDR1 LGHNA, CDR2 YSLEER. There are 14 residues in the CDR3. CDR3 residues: CASSQGQTNTEAFF. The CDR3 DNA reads TGCGCCAGCAGCCAAGGACAGACGAACACTGAAGCTTTCTTT.

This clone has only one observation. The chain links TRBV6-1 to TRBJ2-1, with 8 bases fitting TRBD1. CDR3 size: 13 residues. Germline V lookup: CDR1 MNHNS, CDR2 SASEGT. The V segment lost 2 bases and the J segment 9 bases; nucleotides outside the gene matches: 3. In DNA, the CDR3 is TGTGCCAGCAGTGAACCAGGGGGCTCTGAGCAGTTCTTC. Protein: CASSEPGGSEQFF.

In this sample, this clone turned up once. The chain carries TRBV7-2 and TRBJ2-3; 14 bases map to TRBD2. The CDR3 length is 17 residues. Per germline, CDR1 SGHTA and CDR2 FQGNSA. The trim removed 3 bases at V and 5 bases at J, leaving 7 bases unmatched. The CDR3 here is CASSFGLAGGFGDTQYF. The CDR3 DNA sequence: TGTGCCAGCAGCTTCGGACTAGCGGGGGGTTTTGGAGATACGCAGTATTTT.

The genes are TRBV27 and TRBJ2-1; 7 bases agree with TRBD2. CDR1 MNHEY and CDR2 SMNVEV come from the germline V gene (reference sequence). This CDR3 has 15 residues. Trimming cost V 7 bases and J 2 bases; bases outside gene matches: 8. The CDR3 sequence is CASNGGSAPYNEQFF. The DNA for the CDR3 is TGTGCCAGCAACGGCGGGAGTGCTCCCTACAATGAGCAGTTCTTC.

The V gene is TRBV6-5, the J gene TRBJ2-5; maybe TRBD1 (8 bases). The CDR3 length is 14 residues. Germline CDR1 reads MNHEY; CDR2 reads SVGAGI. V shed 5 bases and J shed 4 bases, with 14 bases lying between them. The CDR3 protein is CASSHRGGPETQYF. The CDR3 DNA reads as TGTGCCAGCAGTCACAGGGGGGGCCCAGAGACCCAGTACTTC.

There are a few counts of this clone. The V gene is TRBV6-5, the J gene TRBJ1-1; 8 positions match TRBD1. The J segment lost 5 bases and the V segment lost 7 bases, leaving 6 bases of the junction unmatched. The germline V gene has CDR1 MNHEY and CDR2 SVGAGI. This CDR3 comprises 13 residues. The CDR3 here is CASKGQGKTEAFF. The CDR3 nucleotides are TGTGCCAGCAAAGGACAGGGAAAGACTGAAGCTTTCTTT.

The chain's CDR3 is CASSDEGAEQYF. The CDR3 nucleotides read TGCGCCAGCAGTGATGAGGGAGCCGAGCAGTACTTC. This chain joins TRBV10-1 and TRBJ2-7; the D gene is possibly TRBD2 (5 bases). Trimming pared 3 bases from V and 6 bases from J, leaving 9 bases between. The CDR3 consists of 12 residues. Germline loops: CDR1 WNHNN, CDR2 SYGVQD (reference sequence).

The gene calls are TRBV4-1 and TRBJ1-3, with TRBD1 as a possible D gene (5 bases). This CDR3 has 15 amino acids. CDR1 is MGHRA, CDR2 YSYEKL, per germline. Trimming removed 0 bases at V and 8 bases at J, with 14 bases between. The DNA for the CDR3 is TGCGCCAGCAGCCAAGATACGGGAGTAGGGGACACCATATATTTT. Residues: CASSQDTGVGDTIYF.

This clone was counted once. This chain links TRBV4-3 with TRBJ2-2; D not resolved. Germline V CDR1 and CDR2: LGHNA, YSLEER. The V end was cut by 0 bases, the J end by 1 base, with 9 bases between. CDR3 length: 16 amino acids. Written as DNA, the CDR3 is TGCGCCAGCAGCCAAGATTTTGGCAGGAACACCGGGGAGCTGTTTTTT. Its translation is CASSQDFGRNTGELFF.